These 4 T cell receptor beta chains share one sample of origin, sequenced in a study of T-cell memory formation after mild COVID-19. TCRdb re-analysed the 5' RACE reads in MiXCR, keeping a single row per CDR3 protein. The repertoire includes 55,000 to 75,000 distinct CDR3 sequences, around a quarter of them detected once, and about 40% sits in the top ten. Sequencing input: PBMCs or a T cell subset sorted from them (not recorded which). The receptors were sampled from a man aged 18 to 30 who had mild COVID-19 (a few samples of this study predate the infection). Cell type and time point are not known.

The chain links TRBV5-1 to TRBJ1-1; D is undetermined. Between the trimmed V and J ends, which lost 7 bases and 1 base, there was a span of 17 bases. The CDR3 sequence is 15 residues long. Germline assignment: CDR1 SGHRS and CDR2 YFSETQ. The CDR3 loop is CASGIRQVPNTEAFF. In DNA, the CDR3 is TGCGCCAGCGGCATCCGCCAAGTTCCGAACACTGAAGCTTTCTTT.

This clonotype was detected a few times. V and J are TRBV12-3 or TRBV12-4 and TRBJ1-2, with D unresolved. The germline V and J ends were trimmed by 8 bases and 7 bases, with 17 bases remaining between them. This CDR3 region has 13 residues. The CDR3 loop reads CASVTGFLGGYTF. CDR3 sequence (DNA): TGTGCCAGCGTAACGGGATTCTTGGGTGGCTACACCTTC.

This clonotype has more than one count but fewer than ten. The chain has TRBV15 and TRBJ1-5; D remains unclear. Germline CDR1 reads LNHNV; CDR2 reads YYDKDF (reference sequence). This CDR3 is 15 amino acids long. Trimming stripped 0 bases from V and 3 bases from J, with 9 bases between. CDR3 in amino acids: CATSRDLQVNQPQHF. The DNA for the CDR3 is TGTGCCACCAGCAGAGATTTGCAGGTCAATCAGCCCCAGCATTTT. The complete variable domain, with remaining parts taken from reference TRBV15 and TRBJ1-5, reads DAMVIQNPRYQVTQFGKPVTLSCSQTLNHNVMYWYQQKSSQAPKLLFHYYDKDFNNEADTPDNFQSRRPNTSFCFLDIRSPGLGDTAMYLCATSRDLQVNQPQHFGDGTRLSIL.

There are a few counts of this clonotype. This chain links TRBV12-3 or TRBV12-4 with TRBJ2-6; possibly TRBD1 for D (6 bases). Trimming shortened V by 1 base and J by 0 bases, and 7 bases separated the two germline ends. This CDR3 contains 16 residues. CDR3 sequence: CASSLGTASGANVLTF. The CDR3 bases are TGTGCCAGCAGTTTAGGGACAGCCTCTGGGGCCAACGTCCTGACTTTC.